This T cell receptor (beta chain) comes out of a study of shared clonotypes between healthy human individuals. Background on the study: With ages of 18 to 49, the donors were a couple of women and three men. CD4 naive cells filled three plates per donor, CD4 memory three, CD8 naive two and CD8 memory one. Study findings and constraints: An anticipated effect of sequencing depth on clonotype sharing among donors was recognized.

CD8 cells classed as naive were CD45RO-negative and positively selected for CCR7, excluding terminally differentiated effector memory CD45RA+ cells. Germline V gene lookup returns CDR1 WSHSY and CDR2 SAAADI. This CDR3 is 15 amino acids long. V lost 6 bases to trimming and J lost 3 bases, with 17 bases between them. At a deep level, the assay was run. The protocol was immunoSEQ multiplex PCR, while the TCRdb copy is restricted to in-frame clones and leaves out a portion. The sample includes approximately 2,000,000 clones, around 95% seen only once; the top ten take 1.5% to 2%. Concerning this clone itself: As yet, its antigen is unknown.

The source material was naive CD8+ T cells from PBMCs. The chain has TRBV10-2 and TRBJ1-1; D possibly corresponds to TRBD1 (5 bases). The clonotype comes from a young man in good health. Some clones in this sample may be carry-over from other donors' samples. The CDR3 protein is CASSFSEGRDTEAFF. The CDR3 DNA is TGCGCCAGCAGCTTTTCAGAGGGGAGAGACACTGAAGCTTTCTTT.